The 22 T cell receptor beta chains listed next were all sequenced from one sample in a study of T cells in Graves' hyperthyroidism and ophthalmopathy. The investigators amplified TCR beta CDR3 regions from RNA transcripts. Using the HTBI primer set, a first-round RT-PCR was run on the TCR CDR3. TCRdb reprocessed the multiplex PCR reads with MiXCR, giving one entry per CDR3 protein. The sample lists approximately 710,000 distinct CDR3 sequences; approximately 15% were seen once. Sequencing was performed on blood. These receptors were taken from a man aged 50 or older with Graves' hyperthyroidism.

This clonotype was counted ten times or more. The chain employs TRBV7-9 and TRBJ1-4; maybe TRBD1 (6 bases). The CDR3 spans 13 residues. Trimming cost V 10 bases and J 6 bases, with 15 bases left between them. CDR1 SEHNR and CDR2 FQNEAQ come from the germline V gene (reference sequence). The CDR3 nucleotides are TGTGCCACCCAGGGGATATTAGATGAAAAACTGTTTTTT. This codes for CATQGILDEKLFF.

The chain has TRBV5-1 and TRBJ1-1; maybe TRBD1 (6 bases). V was trimmed by 0 bases and J by 1 base, leaving 16 bases between them. Per germline, CDR1 SGHRS and CDR2 YFSETQ. The CDR3 spans 17 residues. The CDR3 nucleotides read TGCGCCAGCAGCTTGGCTAAGGACAGCGTAAGGAACACTGAAGCTTTCTTT. Protein sequence: CASSLAKDSVRNTEAFF.

The chain carries TRBV7-6 and TRBJ1-5; D ambiguous. In germline, CDR1 is SGHVS, CDR2 FNYEAQ. The CDR3 runs to 17 residues. The V and J ends lost 2 bases and 0 bases respectively, with 14 bases between them. The CDR3: CASSLQSGSYSNQPQHF. DNA of the CDR3: TGTGCCAGCAGCTTACAATCCGGCAGCTATAGCAATCAGCCCCAGCATTTT.

This chain uses TRBV11-2 with TRBJ2-1; TRBD2 aligns across 10 bases. The CDR3 totals 19 residues. From germline, CDR1 is SGHAT and CDR2 FQNNGV. With V trimmed by 6 bases and J by 2 bases, 16 bases remained unmatched. This chain's CDR3 is CASSTIIRTSGHTYNEQFF. In nucleotides, the CDR3 is TGTGCCAGCAGTACTATCATCAGGACTAGCGGACACACCTACAATGAGCAGTTCTTC.

This clonotype was observed at least ten times. This chain connects TRBV2 to TRBJ1-1; D is uncertain. The CDR3 length is 14 residues. V lost 8 bases and J 1 base, leaving 14 bases between the germline ends. Germline V gene data show CDR1 as SNHLY and CDR2 as FYNNEI. The CDR3 loop reads CASRGRRGNTEAFF. As DNA, the CDR3 is TGTGCCAGCCGAGGGAGGAGAGGGAACACTGAAGCTTTCTTT.

The V gene is TRBV5-1, the J gene TRBJ2-1, with D perhaps matching TRBD1 (6 bases). The V end lost 0 bases, the J end lost 7 bases, and 14 bases lay between the germline ends. The CDR3 is 15 amino acids. Germline lookup yields CDR1 SGHRS and CDR2 YFSETQ. The DNA for the CDR3 is TGCGCCAGCAGCTTGGGAGGGGGTCCAGAGAATGAGCAGTTCTTC. Its translation is CASSLGGGPENEQFF.

This clonotype was counted many times. CDR3 amino acids: CASSLAQPSSRETQYF. In DNA form, the CDR3 reads TGTGCCAGCAGCTTAGCACAGCCATCCTCGAGAGAGACCCAGTACTTC. The chain joins TRBV7-6 to TRBJ2-5; no definite D call. This CDR3 contains 16 residues. V lost 0 bases, J lost 4 bases, and 15 bases lay in between. The germline CDR1 and CDR2 sequences are SGHVS and FNYEAQ.

The CDR3 bases are TGTGCCAGCAGTTACGGACTAGCGGGAGAGGGTTACAATGAGCAGTTCTTC. Its translation: CASSYGLAGEGYNEQFF. V gene TRBV6-2 or TRBV6-3 combines with J gene TRBJ2-1; 13 bases are a match to TRBD2. Germline lookup yields CDR1 MNHEY and CDR2 SVGEGT. CDR3 length equals 17 residues. J lost 4 bases, V lost 2 bases, and 5 bases had no gene match.

Ten or more counts support this clonotype. J is TRBJ2-3 and V is TRBV12-3 or TRBV12-4; TRBD2 matches 10 bases. V was pared by 5 bases and J by 3 bases, with 5 bases of the junction left unmatched. CDR3 size: 15 residues. Here the CDR3 reads CASSGLAGVTDTQYF. The CDR3 nucleotides read TGTGCCAGCAGTGGGCTAGCGGGAGTAACAGATACGCAGTATTTT.

This clonotype occurred many times. The V call is TRBV2, the J call TRBJ2-1; 15 nucleotides line up with TRBD2. V lost 10 bases to trimming and J lost 7 bases; unmatched junction nucleotides: 8. The CDR3 sequence is 15 residues long. Germline CDR1 is SNHLY and CDR2 is FYNNEI. The CDR3 region is CATVGTSGRINEQFF. DNA of the CDR3: TGTGCCACCGTCGGGACTAGCGGGAGGATTAATGAGCAGTTCTTC.

This clonotype was seen at least ten times. The genes are TRBV7-6 and TRBJ2-3; tentative D call: TRBD2 (5 bases). Germline CDR1 is SGHVS and CDR2 is FNYEAQ. The germline V and J ends were trimmed by 5 bases and 1 base, with 13 bases remaining between them. This CDR3 has 15 amino acids. The CDR3 reads CASSLTSYRTDTQYF. DNA of the CDR3: TGTGCCAGCAGCCTCACTAGTTACCGCACAGATACGCAGTATTTT.

This chain connects TRBV19 to TRBJ1-5, with D maybe TRBD1 (5 bases). V lost 3 bases and J 0 bases, leaving 15 bases between the germline ends. Germline CDR1 is LNHDA and CDR2 is SQIVND (reference sequence). CDR3 size: 17 residues. The CDR3 sequence: CASSMGLWTTSNQPQHF. CDR3 nucleotides: TGTGCCAGTAGTATGGGACTGTGGACAACTAGCAATCAGCCCCAGCATTTT.

This clonotype came up a few times. The chain carries TRBV3-1 and TRBJ2-7; TRBD2 matches at 9 bases. This CDR3 is built from 16 residues. Trimming took 4 bases from V and 0 from J; bases not matched to a gene: 7. The germline CDR1 and CDR2 sequences are LGHDT and YNNKEL (reference sequence). The DNA for the CDR3 is TGTGCCAGCAGCCCTCGACTAGCGGAGAGCTCCTACGAGCAGTACTTC. Its translation is CASSPRLAESSYEQYF.

The sample holds a few counts of this clonotype. The J gene is TRBJ1-4, the V gene TRBV6-1; D is ambiguous. The length of the CDR3 is 14 residues. The V and J ends lost 2 bases and 4 bases respectively, with 8 bases between them. The V gene's germline CDR1 is MNHNS and CDR2 SASEGT. CDR3 in DNA: TGTGCCAGCAGTGAATTACAGCTTAATGAAAAACTGTTTTTT. This gives the protein CASSELQLNEKLFF.

This chain joins TRBV19 and TRBJ2-1; TRBD1 aligns across 8 bases. Germline V gene lookup returns CDR1 LNHDA and CDR2 SQIVND (reference sequence). Unmatched junction bases numbered 1, after V lost 1 base and J lost 2 bases. The CDR3 runs to 15 residues. The CDR3 loop reads CASSIGTGPYNEQFF. The CDR3 DNA sequence: TGTGCCAGTAGTATAGGGACAGGGCCCTACAATGAGCAGTTCTTC.

There are many counts of this clonotype. This chain connects TRBV28 to TRBJ2-7, with a possible D match to TRBD1 (6 bases). V was pared by 4 bases and J by 9 bases, with 16 bases between. The CDR3 totals 13 residues. In germline, CDR1 is MDHEN, CDR2 SYDVKM. For the CDR3, the DNA is TGTGCCAGCAGTTCTCACGACAGGTTATGGCAGTACTTC. Translated: CASSSHDRLWQYF.

This clonotype was seen many times. The chain employs TRBV5-1 and TRBJ2-7, with a tentative D call TRBD2 (6 bases). The CDR3 runs to 12 residues. The germline V gene has CDR1 SGHRS and CDR2 YFSETQ. The V end was cut by 5 bases, the J end by 6 bases, with 12 bases between. The CDR3 sequence: CASREGGGEQYF. DNA for the CDR3: TGCGCCAGCAGGGAGGGAGGAGGCGAGCAGTACTTC.

The sample holds a few counts of this clonotype. The rearrangement joins TRBV5-6 to TRBJ2-1; 9 nucleotides line up with TRBD2. V lost 2 bases, J lost 7 bases, and 7 bases stayed unmatched. Germline V gene lookup returns CDR1 SGHDT and CDR2 YYEEEE. The CDR3 extends over 15 amino acids. In DNA form, the CDR3 reads TGTGCCAGCAGCTTTCTAACTAGCGGGCCAAATGAGCAGTTCTTC. Amino acid sequence: CASSFLTSGPNEQFF.

This chain joins TRBV6-1 and TRBJ1-1; the D is unclear. The germline CDR1 and CDR2 sequences are MNHNS and SASEGT. This CDR3 region has 15 residues. V gave up 7 bases and J gave up 7 bases, with 22 bases separating them. Here the CDR3 DNA reads TGTGCCAGCAAAAGGTATCGCGACGTAGTCGATGAAGCTTTCTTT. As protein: CASKRYRDVVDEAFF.

Comment on this clonotype: Just one base apart from a much larger clone, this may be a read error. This chain connects TRBV27 to TRBJ2-5; D gene uncertain. The germline V and J ends were trimmed by 2 bases and 0 bases, with 13 bases remaining between them. Germline CDR1 reads MNHEY; CDR2 reads SMNVEV (reference sequence). This CDR3 spans 16 amino acids. The CDR3 reads CASSLQGPIDQETQYF. DNA for the CDR3: TGTGCCAGCAGTTTACAAGGGCCAATCGACCAAGAGACCCAGTACTTC.

This clonotype was observed at least ten times. The genes are TRBV28 and TRBJ1-3, with a weak D call TRBD1 (6 bases). V lost 6 bases and J 0 bases, leaving 9 bases between the germline ends. Per the germline V gene, CDR1 is MDHEN and CDR2 is SYDVKM. The CDR3 contains 14 residues. The DNA of the CDR3 is TGTGCCAGCAGCGGGACAAACTCTGGAAACACCATATATTTT. Protein sequence: CASSGTNSGNTIYF.

This clonotype turned up a few times. The chain links TRBV11-2 to TRBJ2-5; D not certain. There are 16 residues in the CDR3. Looked up from germline, CDR1 is SGHAT and CDR2 is FQNNGV. V dropped 1 base and J dropped 5 bases, with 17 bases sitting between them. DNA of the CDR3: TGTGCCAGCAGCTTAGGAGACACCCGTTTGATGGAGACCCAGTACTTC. The encoded protein is CASSLGDTRLMETQYF.